This is a list of T cell receptor beta chains from one sample in a study of cytomegalovirus exposure and HLA in healthy donors. Clones were read by immunoSEQ multiplex PCR, and TCRdb kept only the in-frame ones, dropping some. The data show 100,000 to 150,000 clones, 78% seen once. The sample taken for sequencing was PBMCs. These receptor sequences come from a man aged 25-45 years in good health and CMV-seropositive. Both conserved end residues are part of each CDR3. A D gene is named only where the DNA matches it firmly. A clone size is listed for some rows: how often the clone was seen (once, few, many), or a class if it is expanded.

D	length	size	J	V	CDR3	DNA
.	14	.	TRBJ2-1	TRBV9	CASSVAPGNNEQFF	TGTGCCAGCAGCGTAGCCCCGGGAAACAATGAGCAGTTCTTC
.	13	.	TRBJ2-1	TRBV18	CASSLSNSNEQFF	TGTGCCAGCTCCCTGAGTAATAGCAATGAGCAGTTCTTC
TRBD2	16	.	TRBJ2-5	TRBV4-2	CASSQDRGLGQETQYF	TGTGCCAGCAGCCAAGATCGGGGACTAGGCCAAGAGACCCAGTACTTC
TRBD2	13	.	TRBJ2-5	TRBV7-9	CASSNSGADPQYF	TGTGCCAGCAGCAATAGCGGGGCGGATCCCCAGTACTTC
.	16	once	TRBJ2-7	TRBV6-5	CASSYAASVSSYEQYF	TGTGCCAGCAGTTACGCGGCGAGCGTGAGCTCCTACGAGCAGTACTTC
TRBD1	15	.	TRBJ2-1	TRBV6-5	CASSTRDRGRVEQFF	TGTGCCAGCAGTACCCGGGACAGGGGGAGGGTTGAGCAGTTCTTC
TRBD1	17	.	TRBJ2-2	TRBV5-1	CASSPGPGQGFSGELFF	TGCGCCAGCAGCCCCGGCCCGGGACAGGGTTTCTCCGGGGAGCTGTTTTTT
.	15	.	TRBJ1-2	TRBV1	CTSSQRGRAGEGYTF	TGCACCAGCAGCCAGCGGGGCCGGGCGGGAGAAGGCTACACCTTC
.	14	.	TRBJ1-3	TRBV19	CASSIQGGGNTIYF	TGTGCCAGTAGTATACAGGGAGGTGGAAACACCATATATTTT
.	17	.	TRBJ2-1	TRBV7-2	CASSVRGRGGRGNEQFF	TGTGCCAGCAGCGTCAGGGGGAGAGGGGGGAGAGGTAATGAGCAGTTCTTC
.	13	.	TRBJ1-1	TRBV5-1	CASSRGGGTEAFF	TGCGCCAGCAGCCGAGGGGGGGGGACTGAAGCTTTCTTT
.	14	.	TRBJ2-7	TRBV7-8	CASSLVTMTYEQYF	TGTGCCAGCAGCTTAGTCACTATGACCTACGAGCAGTACTTC
.	13	.	TRBJ1-2	TRBV14	CASSPGVGYGYTF	TGTGCCAGCAGCCCCGGGGTCGGATATGGCTACACCTTC
TRBD2	17	.	TRBJ2-7	TRBV7-9	CASSTPGGGLAAYEQYF	TGTGCCAGCAGCACACCCGGGGGGGGGCTAGCGGCCTACGAGCAGTACTTC
.	17	.	TRBJ2-4	TRBV4-1	CASSQGRVSGSKNIQYF	TGCGCCAGCAGCCAAGGGAGGGTTAGTGGGTCCAAAAACATTCAGTACTTC
.	15	.	TRBJ1-5	TRBV6-5	CASSYSAGDHQPQHF	TGTGCCAGCAGTTACTCGGCAGGGGATCATCAGCCCCAGCATTTT
.	16	.	TRBJ1-1	TRBV4-1	CASRPPDGLKSTEAFF	TGCGCCAGCAGGCCCCCGGATGGACTGAAGAGCACTGAAGCTTTCTTT
.	24	.	TRBJ2-1	TRBV10-1	CASPVHRWPLRKLMVGGCYNEQFF	TGCGCCAGCCCAGTCCACCGTTGGCCCCTTAGGAAGCTTATGGTGGGAGGATGCTACAATGAGCAGTTCTTC
TRBD1	15	.	TRBJ1-2	TRBV4-3	CASSQYKGGSYGYTF	TGCGCCAGCAGCCAATACAAAGGGGGCTCCTATGGCTACACCTTC
.	17	once	TRBJ1-2	TRBV28	CASSLGSVGVANYGYTF	TGTGCCAGCAGTTTAGGGAGCGTTGGGGTTGCTAACTATGGCTACACCTTC
TRBD2	15	.	TRBJ2-1	TRBV11-2	CASSKTSGGYNEQFF	TGTGCCAGCAGCAAGACTAGCGGGGGCTACAATGAGCAGTTCTTC
TRBD2	18	many	TRBJ2-7	TRBV4-1	CASSQDEWLAGKSYEQYF	TGCGCCAGCAGCCAAGATGAGTGGCTAGCGGGGAAAAGCTACGAGCAGTACTTC
.	15	.	TRBJ1-3	TRBV7-2	CASSLETYSGNTIYF	TGTGCCAGCAGCTTAGAAACATACTCTGGAAACACCATATATTTT
.	13	.	TRBJ2-7	TRBV29-1	CSVEGASPYEQYF	TGCAGCGTTGAAGGGGCGAGCCCCTACGAGCAGTACTTC
TRBD1	13	.	TRBJ1-2	TRBV4-2	CASSPQGNYGYTF	TGTGCCAGCAGCCCACAGGGGAACTATGGCTACACCTTC
.	13	once	TRBJ1-5	TRBV2	CASTNRGNQPQHF	TGTGCCAGCACCAACAGGGGCAATCAGCCCCAGCATTTT
.	14	.	TRBJ2-7	TRBV15	CATSRDGGGYEQYF	TGTGCCACCAGCAGAGATGGCGGAGGATACGAGCAGTACTTC
TRBD1	12	few	TRBJ1-2	TRBV14	CASSPDRAGYTF	TGTGCCAGCAGCCCAGACAGGGCTGGCTACACCTTC
.	14	.	TRBJ2-2	TRBV7-2	CASSTGGTTGELFF	TGTGCCAGCAGTACAGGTGGAACCACCGGGGAGCTGTTTTTT
.	14	.	TRBJ2-1	TRBV7-8	CASSLPGGNNEQFF	TGTGCCAGCAGCTTACCGGGTGGTAACAATGAGCAGTTCTTC
TRBD2	18	.	TRBJ2-7	TRBV2	CASSARTSGGQFPYEQYF	TGTGCCAGCAGTGCCCGGACTAGCGGAGGGCAGTTTCCCTACGAGCAGTACTTC
TRBD1	14	.	TRBJ2-7	TRBV7-6	CASSLVPGGGEQYF	TGTGCCAGCAGCTTAGTCCCAGGGGGCGGCGAGCAGTACTTC